A selection of T cell receptor beta chains follows, all from one sample in a study of T-cell reconstitution after alpha-beta-depleted transplantation in children. TCRdb reprocessed the PCR reads with MiXCR, giving one entry per CDR3 protein. The sample yields 450,000 to 700,000 distinct CDR3 sequences, roughly 30% seen once. The sample in question was PBMCs, obtained before TCRalphabeta/CD19-depleted stem cell transplant. The receptor set was obtained from a boy under three years old with Wiskott-Aldrich syndrome, due to receive a stem cell transplant. Each CDR3 is given with its conserved first and last residue. Each record gives: CDR3 protein, CDR3 DNA, V gene, clone size, J gene, D gene. A D gene is named only where the DNA matches it firmly. The size entry is marked missing in some rows and otherwise reads once, few, many or a size class.

CASSFSGKRAETQYF	TGTGCCAGCAGTTTCAGCGGGAAGAGAGCGGAGACCCAGTACTTC	TRBV28	few	TRBJ2-5	TRBD2
CASSLRDRKANYGYTF	TGTGCCAGCAGCCTTCGGGACAGAAAAGCTAACTATGGCTACACCTTC	TRBV7-8	NA	TRBJ1-2	TRBD1
CASSSRVDRFTEAFF	TGCGCCAGCAGCTCAAGAGTGGACAGGTTCACTGAAGCTTTCTTT	TRBV5-1	NA	TRBJ1-1	TRBD1
CASSTEGFEQYF	TGCGCCAGCAGCACTGAGGGGTTCGAGCAGTACTTC	TRBV5-1	few	TRBJ2-7	NA
CASSAESNQPQHF	TGTGCCAGCAGCGCGGAAAGCAATCAGCCCCAGCATTTT	TRBV12-3/TRBV12-4	NA	TRBJ1-5	NA
CASSFLQGSEAFF	TGTGCCAGCAGTTTCCTACAGGGTAGTGAAGCTTTCTTT	TRBV27	NA	TRBJ1-1	NA
CASSTQGRWAEAFF	TGTGCCAGCAGCACCCAGGGACGGTGGGCTGAAGCTTTCTTT	TRBV13	few	TRBJ1-1	NA
CSASTSTYEQYF	TGCAGTGCTAGCACCAGTACCTACGAGCAGTACTTC	TRBV20-1	few	TRBJ2-7	NA
CAISLRPVTSGTYNEQFF	TGTGCCATCAGTCTCCGGCCCGTGACTAGCGGGACATACAATGAGCAGTTCTTC	TRBV10-3	NA	TRBJ2-1	TRBD2
CASSQFGTGIQETQYF	TGCGCCAGCAGCCAATTCGGGACAGGGATTCAAGAGACCCAGTACTTC	TRBV4-1	few	TRBJ2-5	TRBD1
CASSSGQMNTEAFF	TGCGCCAGCAGCAGCGGACAGATGAACACTGAAGCTTTCTTT	TRBV5-1	NA	TRBJ1-1	NA
CASSRGRGKGTGELFF	TGCGCCAGCAGCCGTGGCAGGGGAAAAGGCACCGGGGAGCTGTTTTTT	TRBV5-1	NA	TRBJ2-2	NA
CSARDQDYSGSPLHF	TGCAGTGCTAGAGATCAGGATTACTCGGGGTCACCCCTCCACTTT	TRBV20-1	few	TRBJ1-6	NA
CASSFLPLGLAGTYEQYF	TGTGCCAGCAGCTTTTTGCCCCTGGGACTAGCGGGAACCTACGAGCAGTACTTC	TRBV7-6	few	TRBJ2-7	TRBD2
CSAGDLNQPQHF	TGCAGTGCTGGGGACTTAAATCAGCCCCAGCATTTT	TRBV20-1	NA	TRBJ1-5	NA
CASSLQAGGHNEQFF	TGCGCCAGCAGCTTGCAAGCGGGAGGTCACAATGAGCAGTTCTTC	TRBV5-1	few	TRBJ2-1	TRBD2
CASSLGGGTSAPTDTQYF	TGTGCCAGCAGCTTAGGGGGGGGAACTAGCGCCCCCACAGATACGCAGTATTTT	TRBV7-6	NA	TRBJ2-3	TRBD2
CASSPTGLSYGYTF	TGCGCCAGCAGTCCCACAGGGTTGAGCTATGGCTACACCTTC	TRBV5-1	NA	TRBJ1-2	NA
CASITGGKGILSEQYF	TGTGCCAGCATAACTGGCGGGAAGGGGATATTAAGCGAGCAGTACTTC	TRBV7-8	NA	TRBJ2-7	NA
CASSGDGSYEQYF	TGCGCCAGCAGTGGGGACGGCTCCTACGAGCAGTACTTC	TRBV5-1	few	TRBJ2-7	NA
CASSGQDNSPLHF	TGTGCCAGCAGTGGGCAGGATAATTCACCCCTCCACTTT	TRBV4-2	NA	TRBJ1-6	NA
CASSLGAAEEAWIETQYF	TGTGCCAGCAGCTTAGGGGCTGCGGAGGAAGCTTGGATAGAGACCCAGTACTTC	TRBV11-2	NA	TRBJ2-5	NA
CASSYGTGGPRTGELFF	TGCGCCAGCAGCTACGGCACGGGAGGGCCCCGCACCGGGGAGCTGTTTTTT	TRBV5-1	NA	TRBJ2-2	TRBD2
CSARDNPNTEAFF	TGCAGTGCTAGAGATAACCCGAACACTGAAGCTTTCTTT	TRBV20-1	once	TRBJ1-1	NA
CASSDKRSNEQFF	TGTGCCAGCAGTGATAAGAGGTCCAATGAGCAGTTCTTC	TRBV2	NA	TRBJ2-1	NA